Listed here are 32 T cell receptor beta chains from one sample, sequenced in a study of blood T cell repertoires in COVID-19. The table came from immunoSEQ multiplex PCR; TCRdb's copy has only in-frame clones and leaves some out. The sample contains 200,000 to 300,000 clones, approximately 80% of which appear only once. The sequenced sample was peripheral blood. These receptors originate from a woman aged 80 or over with COVID-19, enrolled during active disease.

The CDR3 region is CASSPTGQGITEAFF. The CDR3 region has the DNA TGTGCCAGCAGCCCCACGGGACAGGGTATCACTGAAGCTTTCTTT. The rearrangement links TRBV7-9 to TRBJ1-1, with 9 nucleotides matching TRBD1. Unmatched junction bases numbered 8, after V lost 5 bases and J lost 4 bases. The CDR3 is 15 amino acids. Germline V gene sequence: CDR1 SEHNR, CDR2 FQNEAQ (reference sequence).

This clone appeared once. The CDR3 is CASSLRNRLMNTEAFF. The CDR3 bases are TGCGCCAGCAGCCTAAGGAACAGGCTTATGAACACTGAAGCTTTCTTT. The V and J genes are TRBV5-1 and TRBJ1-1; D may be TRBD1 (5 bases). In germline, CDR1 is SGHRS, CDR2 YFSETQ. This CDR3 has 16 amino acids. V lost 4 bases and J lost 0, with 16 bases in between.

V is TRBV3-1 (or the pseudogene TRBV3-2) and J is TRBJ2-1; D call uncertain. With 6 bases removed from V and 9 bases from J, the gap between germline ends came to 12 bases. There are 12 residues in the CDR3. Germline V gene sequence: CDR1 LGHDT, CDR2 YNNKEL (reference sequence). The DNA of the CDR3 is TGTGCCAGCAGGACTTTTTCTGGTGAGCAGTTCTTC. It yields the protein CASRTFSGEQFF.

The table lists this clone with a count of one. The chain recombines TRBV7-9 with TRBJ1-2, with D possibly being TRBD1 (5 bases). The CDR3 consists of 12 residues. Per germline, CDR1 SEHNR and CDR2 FQNEAQ (reference sequence). V lost 5 bases and J lost 8, with 12 bases in between. Here the CDR3 reads CASSPLWGGYTF. DNA for the CDR3: TGTGCCAGCAGCCCCCTTTGGGGCGGCTACACCTTC.

As DNA, the CDR3 is TGCGCCAGCAGCCTATACAGGACAGGGGGCGAGCAGTACTTC. Translating gives CASSLYRTGGEQYF. This rearrangement joins TRBV4-1 to TRBJ2-7; 10 bases match TRBD1. CDR3 length: 14 amino acids. Germline CDR1 is MGHRA and CDR2 is YSYEKL. The ends lost 4 bases at V and 6 bases at J; junction bases unmatched: 6.

This clone was found many times. Its ends do not fully match the called genes, so a read error is possible. The rearrangement links TRBV28 to TRBJ1-1, with D possibly being TRBD1 (6 bases). Per the germline V gene, CDR1 is MDHEN and CDR2 is SYDVKM. The CDR3 totals 14 residues. CDR3 protein: CASRFWGGHTEAFF. The CDR3 DNA reads as TGTGCCAGCCGTTTCTGGGGGGGGCACACTGAAGCTTTCTTT.

Here the CDR3 DNA reads TGTGCCAGCTCACCACAGAGGGGGCGTACGGCTGAAGCTTTCTTT. Translated: CASSPQRGRTAEAFF. The chain links TRBV18 to TRBJ1-1, with 7 bases identical to TRBD1. The CDR3 spans 15 residues. V gave up 1 base and J gave up 6 bases; unmatched junction bases: 8. The germline V gene has CDR1 KGHSH and CDR2 LQKENI.

This clone was seen a few times. The CDR3 reads CSVGDRVGEQYF. CDR3 in DNA: TGCAGCGTTGGCGACAGGGTGGGAGAGCAGTACTTC. This chain joins TRBV29-1 and TRBJ2-7; 7 bases line up with TRBD1. Germline V lookup: CDR1 SQVTM, CDR2 ANQGSEA. The V segment lost 4 bases and the J segment 7 bases; nucleotides outside the gene matches: 7. This CDR3 comprises 12 residues.

A few counts support this clone. The rearrangement uses TRBV12-3 or TRBV12-4 and TRBJ2-1, with 9 bases lining up with TRBD2. Germline trimming cut 6 bases from V and 10 bases from J; bases unmatched to any gene: 4. The CDR3 is 12 residues long. For the CDR3, the DNA is TGTGCCAGCAGCCTTACTAGCGGGGAGCAGTTCTTC. Translated, it gives CASSLTSGEQFF.

The chain recombines TRBV20-1 with TRBJ1-5; D is perhaps TRBD1 (5 bases). The CDR3 has 16 residues. V was clipped by 3 bases and J by 4 bases, with 19 bases between them. Germline CDR1 reads DFQATT; CDR2 reads SNEGSKA (reference sequence). This CDR3 reads CSASNSGARQNQPQHF. The CDR3 DNA follows: TGCAGTGCTAGTAATAGCGGGGCCAGACAAAATCAGCCCCAGCATTTT.

The chain couples TRBV7-2 to TRBJ2-1, with D maybe TRBD1 (5 bases). The CDR3 runs 14 residues. Germline CDR1 and CDR2: SGHTA and FQGNSA. Trimming stripped 6 bases from V and 7 bases from J, with 16 bases between. The CDR3 here is CASSATVAVNEQFF. DNA of the CDR3: TGTGCCAGCAGTGCGACAGTGGCCGTAAATGAGCAGTTCTTC.

The rearrangement links TRBV2 to TRBJ2-1; perhaps TRBD1 as D (6 bases). Trimming shortened V by 7 bases and J by 5 bases, and 12 bases separated the two germline ends. Germline values: CDR1 SNHLY, CDR2 FYNNEI. The CDR3 contains 13 residues. This chain's CDR3 is CASILDRNNEQFF. CDR3 DNA: TGTGCCAGCATTCTGGACAGAAACAATGAGCAGTTCTTC. The full variable domain, with the rest looked up from reference TRBV2 and TRBJ2-1, is EPEVTQTPSHQVTQMGQEVILRCVPISNHLYFYWYRQILGQKVEFLVSFYNNEISEKSEIFDDQFSVERPDGSNFTLKIRSTKLEDSAMYFCASILDRNNEQFFGPGTRLTVL.

The chain joins TRBV25-1 to TRBJ1-6; 8 positions agree with TRBD1. The germline gives CDR1 MGHDK, CDR2 SYGVNS. This CDR3 has 15 residues. J was trimmed by 9 bases and V by 4 bases; bases with no gene match: 8. The CDR3 DNA reads as TGTGCCAGCAGTGCCAACAGGGGGAACTTTTCACCCCTCCACTTT. Its protein is CASSANRGNFSPLHF.

The rearrangement joins TRBV5-1 to TRBJ2-7; 7 nucleotides match TRBD1. Germline-derived CDR1 and CDR2 are SGHRS and YFSETQ. V lost 1 base, J lost 0 bases, and 4 bases stayed unmatched. The CDR3 extends over 15 amino acids. CDR3 sequence (DNA): TGCGCCAGCAGCTTGAGGTCAGGGGGCTCCTACGAGCAGTACTTC. This gives the protein CASSLRSGGSYEQYF.

J is TRBJ2-5 and V is TRBV5-1; 11 nucleotides align to TRBD2. Germline V gene lookup returns CDR1 SGHRS and CDR2 YFSETQ. V lost 4 bases to trimming and J lost 5 bases; unmatched junction nucleotides: 16. There are 18 residues in the CDR3. This CDR3 is CASSPGTSGQRGVETQYF. The CDR3 DNA follows: TGCGCCAGCAGCCCCGGGACTAGCGGTCAAAGAGGGGTGGAGACCCAGTACTTC.

This chain connects TRBV6-5 to TRBJ1-4, with unresolved D. CDR1 MNHEY and CDR2 SVGAGI come from the germline V gene. This CDR3 has 14 amino acids. The V end lost 10 bases, the J end lost 0 bases, and 12 bases lay between the germline ends. Here the CDR3 reads CATLQLATNEKLFF. For the CDR3, the DNA is TGTGCCACCTTACAGCTTGCAACTAATGAAAAACTGTTTTTT.

This sequence joins TRBV7-2 and TRBJ2-5; TRBD1 aligns across 7 bases. Trimming cost V 4 bases and J 6 bases; bases outside gene matches: 8. Germline V lookup: CDR1 SGHTA, CDR2 FQGNSA. The CDR3 extends over 14 amino acids. The chain's CDR3 is CASSSTGARKTQYF. In DNA form, the CDR3 reads TGTGCCAGCAGCTCCACAGGGGCCCGAAAGACCCAGTACTTC.

In DNA form, the CDR3 reads TGTGCCAGCAGCTTAGTTCTAGCGGGAGGCTACGAGCAGTACTTC. The encoded protein is CASSLVLAGGYEQYF. V is TRBV7-9 and J is TRBJ2-7; 11 bases line up with TRBD2. From germline, CDR1 is SEHNR and CDR2 FQNEAQ (reference sequence). J was trimmed by 3 bases and V by 1 base; bases with no gene match: 2. The CDR3 loop spans 15 amino acids.

This chain links TRBV6-5 with TRBJ2-1; 8 bases map to TRBD1. The CDR3 totals 15 residues. Germline CDR1 MNHEY, CDR2 SVGAGI. Here the CDR3 reads CVTRKLGQVDNEQFF. The CDR3 DNA reads as TGTGTCACACGTAAATTGGGACAGGTAGACAATGAGCAGTTCTTC.

The chain is built from TRBV7-2 and TRBJ1-3; maybe TRBD1 (6 bases). The V gene lost 8 bases and the J gene lost 2 bases, with 13 bases spanning the gap. The CDR3 is made up of 14 amino acids. Germline V gives CDR1 SGHTA, CDR2 FQGNSA. This CDR3 reads CASLRTDTGNTIYF. The CDR3 DNA is TGTGCCAGCCTTCGGACAGACACTGGAAACACCATATATTTT.

This clone has a single count. The chain uses TRBV25-1 and TRBJ2-6, with a tentative D call TRBD2 (6 bases). The CDR3 covers 18 residues. Trimming left V 2 bases short and J 0 bases short, with 14 bases between. Per germline, CDR1 MGHDK and CDR2 SYGVNS. CDR3 loop: CASSEALRGPSGANVLTF. In nucleotides, the CDR3 is TGTGCCAGCAGTGAAGCTCTGCGGGGTCCCTCTGGGGCCAACGTCCTGACTTTC.

The chain couples TRBV9 to TRBJ1-3; D is unclear. V shed 1 base and J shed 7 bases, with 12 bases lying between them. Germline loops: CDR1 SGDLS, CDR2 YYNGEE. This CDR3 has 14 amino acids. This CDR3 is CASSVYEGMNTIYF. The DNA of the CDR3 is TGTGCCAGCAGCGTATACGAGGGAATGAACACCATATATTTT.

The rearrangement links TRBV7-9 to TRBJ2-1; no firm D call. Germline V CDR1 and CDR2: SEHNR, FQNEAQ (reference sequence). The CDR3 is made up of 16 amino acids. V was cut by 5 bases and J by 8 bases, with 22 bases left in between. CDR3 DNA sequence: TGTGCCAGCAGCGCAAGGAATTCGAACTCCGGAGATGAGCAGTTCTTC. Translated: CASSARNSNSGDEQFF.

This clone was observed a single time. The chain recombines TRBV19 with TRBJ2-1, with TRBD1 as a possible D gene (5 bases). CDR1 is LNHDA, CDR2 SQIVND, per germline (reference sequence). Trimming stripped 3 bases from V and 11 bases from J, with 17 bases between. The length of the CDR3 is 14 residues. The CDR3 loop reads CASSIETRAGQQFF. The CDR3, as DNA: TGTGCCAGTAGTATCGAGACTCGAGCAGGGCAGCAGTTCTTC.

The chain uses TRBV7-8 and TRBJ2-1; 14 bases are shared with TRBD2. With V trimmed by 6 bases and J by 0 bases, 7 bases remained unmatched. Germline V CDR1 and CDR2: SGHVS, FQNEAQ. The CDR3 length is 18 residues. The CDR3 loop is CASRVTSGRVSSYNEQFF. The CDR3 nucleotides read TGTGCCAGCAGAGTGACTAGCGGGAGGGTGAGCTCCTACAATGAGCAGTTCTTC.

The chain links TRBV10-1 to TRBJ2-3; 12 bases line up with TRBD2. Germline V gene data show CDR1 as WNHNN and CDR2 as SYGVQD (reference sequence). This CDR3 is built from 18 residues. V lost 3 bases, J lost 1 base, and 8 bases stayed unmatched. The chain's CDR3 is CASSEPLAGGLRTDTQYF. In DNA, the CDR3 is TGCGCCAGCAGTGAACCCCTAGCGGGGGGGCTCCGCACAGATACGCAGTATTTT.

V gene TRBV30 combines with J gene TRBJ1-5; TRBD1 matches at 9 bases. V lost 2 bases and J lost 4; bases outside the gene matches: 6. The CDR3 sequence is 15 residues long. Germline V gene sequence: CDR1 GTSNPN, CDR2 SVGIG (reference sequence). CDR3 in amino acids: CAWSRAGTGNQPQHF. The CDR3 coding sequence is TGTGCCTGGAGTAGGGCCGGGACAGGGAATCAGCCCCAGCATTTT.

The chain is built from TRBV6-5 and TRBJ1-1; D call uncertain. This CDR3 region has 16 residues. The germline V and J ends were trimmed by 0 bases and 7 bases, with 18 bases remaining between them. Germline V gene sequence: CDR1 MNHEY, CDR2 SVGAGI. The CDR3 sequence is CASSYSIRSVGNEAFF. In nucleotides, the CDR3 is TGTGCCAGCAGTTACTCGATCCGGTCGGTCGGGAATGAAGCTTTCTTT.

The rearrangement joins TRBV7-3 to TRBJ1-1; the match to TRBD1 covers 8 bases. The J segment lost 3 bases and the V segment lost 2 bases, leaving 5 bases of the junction unmatched. The germline CDR1 and CDR2 sequences are SGHTA and FQGTGA. The CDR3 spans 15 residues. The CDR3 DNA sequence: TGTGCCAGCAGCTTAGGACAGGGATGGGACACTGAAGCTTTCTTT. Residues: CASSLGQGWDTEAFF.

As concerns this clone: A junction boundary mismatches the germline segment, possibly from a read error. The gene calls are TRBV4-2 and TRBJ1-2; no clear D gene. The CDR3 length is 13 residues. Germline CDR1 is LGHNA and CDR2 is YNFKEQ. The CDR3: CASSQDAYYGYTF. The CDR3 nucleotides read TGTGCCAGCAGCCAAGATGCTTACTACGGCTACACCTTC.

The rearrangement joins TRBV7-2 to TRBJ1-3, with 11 bases that match TRBD1. CDR1 SGHTA and CDR2 FQGNSA come from the germline V gene. The CDR3 is 17 residues long. Unmatched junction bases numbered 6, after V lost 5 bases and J lost 0 bases. The DNA for the CDR3 is TGTGCCAGCAGCGCGGGACAGGGGGACGTCTCTGGAAACACCATATATTTT. Its protein product is CASSAGQGDVSGNTIYF.

As DNA, the CDR3 is TGTGCCAGCAGCTCGATAGCGGGGGGGAAAAACATTCAGTACTTC. Translation: CASSSIAGGKNIQYF. The chain has TRBV5-4 and TRBJ2-4; 11 bases align to TRBD2. Germline values: CDR1 SGHNT, CDR2 YYREEE (reference sequence). Trimming took 3 bases from V and 4 from J; bases not matched to a gene: 3. CDR3 length equals 15 residues.